This T cell receptor (beta chain) was sequenced during a study of blood T cells in healthy people across ages. PCR was performed a second time for roughly 7 to 11 cycles using a sample-barcoded 5' primer and a J-beta primer mix. TCRdb redid the calling of the 5' RACE reads with MiXCR, one entry per CDR3 protein. The sample lists a few hundred thousand distinct CDR3 sequences, about 25% occurring once. The authors isolated at least 7 million PBMCs per sample. The V end was cut by 6 bases, the J end by 5 bases, with 10 bases between. From germline, CDR1 is ENHRY and CDR2 SYGVKD. The CDR3 has 12 amino acids.

The TCR originated in a woman aged 70-85 years in good health. Sample: blood. The chain couples TRBV10-3 to TRBJ1-1; D may be TRBD1 (6 bases). CDR3 loop: CAISQGMTEAFF. CDR3 sequence (DNA): TGTGCCATCAGCCAGGGGATGACTGAAGCTTTCTTT.